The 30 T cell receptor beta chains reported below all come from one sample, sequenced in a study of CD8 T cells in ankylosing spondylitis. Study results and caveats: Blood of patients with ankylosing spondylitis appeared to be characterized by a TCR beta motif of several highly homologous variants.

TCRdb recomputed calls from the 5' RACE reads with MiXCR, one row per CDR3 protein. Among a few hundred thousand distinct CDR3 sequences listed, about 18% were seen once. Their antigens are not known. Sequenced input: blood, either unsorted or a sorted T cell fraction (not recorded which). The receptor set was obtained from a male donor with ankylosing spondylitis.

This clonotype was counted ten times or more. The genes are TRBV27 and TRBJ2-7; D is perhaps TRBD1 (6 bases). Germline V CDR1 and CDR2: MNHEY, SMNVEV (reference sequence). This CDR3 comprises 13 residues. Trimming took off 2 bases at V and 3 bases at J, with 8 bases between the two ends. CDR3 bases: TGTGCCAGCAGTTTAGGACAGTTCTACGAGCAGTACTTC. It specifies CASSLGQFYEQYF.

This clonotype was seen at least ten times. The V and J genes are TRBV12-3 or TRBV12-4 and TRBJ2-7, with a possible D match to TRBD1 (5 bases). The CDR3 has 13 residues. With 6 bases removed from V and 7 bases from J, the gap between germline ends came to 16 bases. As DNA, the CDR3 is TGTGCCAGCAGCCCCGGGCCTGCAGGGGAGCAGTACTTC. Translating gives CASSPGPAGEQYF.

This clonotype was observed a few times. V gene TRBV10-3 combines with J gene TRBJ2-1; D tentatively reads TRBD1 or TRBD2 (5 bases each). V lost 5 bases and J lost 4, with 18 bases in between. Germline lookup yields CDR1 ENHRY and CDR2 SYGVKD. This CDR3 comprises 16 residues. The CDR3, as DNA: TGTGCCATCAGTTCCCGGGACGGTAGAGATTACAATGAGCAGTTCTTC. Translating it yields CAISSRDGRDYNEQFF.

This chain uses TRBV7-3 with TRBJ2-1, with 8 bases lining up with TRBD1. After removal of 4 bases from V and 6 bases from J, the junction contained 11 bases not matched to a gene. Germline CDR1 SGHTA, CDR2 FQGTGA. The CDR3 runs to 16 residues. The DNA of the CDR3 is TGTGCCAGCAGCTCGACCCCGCTCAGGGGGCCCAATGAGCAGTTCTTC. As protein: CASSSTPLRGPNEQFF.

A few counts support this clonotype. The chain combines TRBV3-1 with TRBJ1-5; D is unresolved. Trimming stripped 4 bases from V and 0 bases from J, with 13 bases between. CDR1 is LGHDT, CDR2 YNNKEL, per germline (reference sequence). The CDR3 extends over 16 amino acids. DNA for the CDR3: TGTGCCAGCAGCCCAAAGTCTACAGATAGCAATCAGCCCCAGCATTTT. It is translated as CASSPKSTDSNQPQHF.

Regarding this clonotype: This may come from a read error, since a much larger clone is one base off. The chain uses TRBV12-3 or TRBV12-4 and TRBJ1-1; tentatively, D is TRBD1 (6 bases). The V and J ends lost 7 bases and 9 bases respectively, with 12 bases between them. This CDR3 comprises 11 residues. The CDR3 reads CASTTGFQAFF. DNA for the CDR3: TGTGCCAGCACCACAGGGTTTCAAGCTTTCTTT.

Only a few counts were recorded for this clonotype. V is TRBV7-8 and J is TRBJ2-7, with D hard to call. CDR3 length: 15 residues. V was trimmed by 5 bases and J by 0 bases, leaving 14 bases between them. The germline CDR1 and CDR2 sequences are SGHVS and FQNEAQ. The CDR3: CASSVLRASSYEQYF. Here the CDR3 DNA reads TGTGCCAGCAGCGTTCTCCGGGCCTCCTCCTACGAGCAGTACTTC. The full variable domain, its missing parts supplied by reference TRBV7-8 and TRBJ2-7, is GAGVSQSPRYKVAKRGQDVALRCDPISGHVSLFWYQQALGQGPEFLTYFQNEAQLDKSGLPSDRFFAERPEGSVSTLKIQRTQQEDSAVYLCASSVLRASSYEQYFGPGTRLTVT.

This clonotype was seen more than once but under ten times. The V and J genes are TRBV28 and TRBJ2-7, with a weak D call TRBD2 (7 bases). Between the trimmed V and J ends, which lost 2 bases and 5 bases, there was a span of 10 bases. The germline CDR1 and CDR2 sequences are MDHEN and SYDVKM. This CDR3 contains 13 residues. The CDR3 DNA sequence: TGTGCCAGCAGTTTAACGGGGGGCCACGAGCAGTACTTC. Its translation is CASSLTGGHEQYF. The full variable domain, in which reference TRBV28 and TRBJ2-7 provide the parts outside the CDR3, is DVKVTQSSRYLVKRTGEKVFLECVQDMDHENMFWYRQDPGLGLRLIYFSYDVKMKEKGDIPEGYSVSREKKERFSLILESASTNQTSMYLCASSLTGGHEQYFGPGTRLTVT.

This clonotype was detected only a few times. CDR3 DNA: TGTGCCAGCAGCTATGAGGCGGGGCAGTACTCCTACGAGCAGTACTTC. Protein sequence: CASSYEAGQYSYEQYF. This rearrangement joins TRBV11-2 to TRBJ2-7; TRBD2 is a possible D gene (6 bases). CDR1 SGHAT and CDR2 FQNNGV come from the germline V gene. With 4 bases removed from V and 0 bases from J, the gap between germline ends came to 16 bases. The CDR3 extends over 16 amino acids.

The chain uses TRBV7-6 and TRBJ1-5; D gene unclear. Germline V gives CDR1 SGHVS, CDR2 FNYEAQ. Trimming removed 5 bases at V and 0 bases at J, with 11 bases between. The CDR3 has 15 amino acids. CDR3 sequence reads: CASSPYPISNQPQHF. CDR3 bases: TGTGCCAGCAGCCCGTACCCGATTAGCAATCAGCCCCAGCATTTT.

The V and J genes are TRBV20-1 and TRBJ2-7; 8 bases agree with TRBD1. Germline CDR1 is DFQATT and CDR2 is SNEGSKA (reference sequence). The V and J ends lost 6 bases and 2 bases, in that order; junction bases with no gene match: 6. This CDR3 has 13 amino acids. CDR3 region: CSANTGGTYEQYF. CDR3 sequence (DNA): TGCAGTGCAAATACAGGGGGGACCTACGAGCAGTACTTC.

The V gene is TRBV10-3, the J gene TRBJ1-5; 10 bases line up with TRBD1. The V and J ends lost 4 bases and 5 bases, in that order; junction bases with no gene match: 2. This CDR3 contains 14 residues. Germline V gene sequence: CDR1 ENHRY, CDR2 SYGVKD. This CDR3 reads CAISGGTGDQPQHF. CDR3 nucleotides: TGTGCCATCAGTGGAGGGACAGGGGATCAGCCCCAGCATTTT.

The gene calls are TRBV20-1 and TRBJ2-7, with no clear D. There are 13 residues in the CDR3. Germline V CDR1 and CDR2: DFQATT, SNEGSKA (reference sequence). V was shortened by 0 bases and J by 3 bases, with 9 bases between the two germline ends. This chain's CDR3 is CSARDPEIYEQYF. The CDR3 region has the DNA TGCAGTGCTAGAGATCCGGAAATCTACGAGCAGTACTTC.

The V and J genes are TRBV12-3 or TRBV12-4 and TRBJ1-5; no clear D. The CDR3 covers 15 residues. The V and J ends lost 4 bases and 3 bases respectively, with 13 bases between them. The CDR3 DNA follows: TGTGCCAGCAGTTACGCATTCTTAAACAATCAGCCCCAGCATTTT. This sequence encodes CASSYAFLNNQPQHF.

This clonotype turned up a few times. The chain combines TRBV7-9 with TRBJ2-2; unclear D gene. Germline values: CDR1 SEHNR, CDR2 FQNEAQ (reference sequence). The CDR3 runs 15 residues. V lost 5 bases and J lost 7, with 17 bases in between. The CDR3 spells CASSPPQVVLGELFF. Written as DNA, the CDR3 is TGTGCCAGCAGCCCCCCCCAGGTCGTCCTCGGGGAGCTGTTTTTT.

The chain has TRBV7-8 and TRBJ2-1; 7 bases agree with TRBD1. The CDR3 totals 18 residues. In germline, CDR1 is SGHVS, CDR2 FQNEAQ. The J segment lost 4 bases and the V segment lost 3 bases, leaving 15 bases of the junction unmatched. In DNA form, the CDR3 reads TGTGCCAGCAGCTTTACGGCGGTTCGACAGGGCGATTACAATGAGCAGTTCTTC. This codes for CASSFTAVRQGDYNEQFF.

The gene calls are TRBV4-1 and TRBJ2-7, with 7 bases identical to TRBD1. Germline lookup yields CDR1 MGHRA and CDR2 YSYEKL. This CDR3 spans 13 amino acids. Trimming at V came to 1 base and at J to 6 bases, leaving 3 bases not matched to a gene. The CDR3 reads CASSQGQGFEQYF. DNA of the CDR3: TGCGCCAGCAGCCAAGGACAGGGATTCGAGCAGTACTTC.

Here the CDR3 DNA reads TGTGCCAGCACCACCGGGGTCTTAGCGGGAACCAATGAGCAGTTCTTC. Its protein is CASTTGVLAGTNEQFF. The rearrangement joins TRBV6-2 or TRBV6-3 to TRBJ2-1; 8 bases fit TRBD2. Germline CDR1 reads MNHEY; CDR2 reads SVGEGT. Unmatched junction bases numbered 14, after V lost 7 bases and J lost 6 bases. The CDR3 is 16 amino acids.

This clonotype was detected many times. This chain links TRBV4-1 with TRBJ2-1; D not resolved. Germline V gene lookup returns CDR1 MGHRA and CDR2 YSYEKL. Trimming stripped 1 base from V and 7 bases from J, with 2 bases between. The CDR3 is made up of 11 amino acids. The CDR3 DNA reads TGCGCCAGCAGCCAAGTGAATGAGCAGTTCTTC. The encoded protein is CASSQVNEQFF.

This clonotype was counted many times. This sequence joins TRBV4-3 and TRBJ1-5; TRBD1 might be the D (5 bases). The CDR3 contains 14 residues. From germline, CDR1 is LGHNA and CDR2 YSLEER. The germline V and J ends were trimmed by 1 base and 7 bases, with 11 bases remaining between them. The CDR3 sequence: CASSQGQGSQPQHF. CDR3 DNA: TGCGCCAGCAGCCAAGGTCAGGGAAGCCAGCCCCAGCATTTT.

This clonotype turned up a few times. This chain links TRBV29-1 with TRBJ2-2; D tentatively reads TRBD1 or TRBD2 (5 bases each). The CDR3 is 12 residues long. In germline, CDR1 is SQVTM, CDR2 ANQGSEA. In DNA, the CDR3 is TGCAGTATGTGGGGGTCCGGCGGGGAGCTGTTTTTT. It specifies CSMWGSGGELFF.

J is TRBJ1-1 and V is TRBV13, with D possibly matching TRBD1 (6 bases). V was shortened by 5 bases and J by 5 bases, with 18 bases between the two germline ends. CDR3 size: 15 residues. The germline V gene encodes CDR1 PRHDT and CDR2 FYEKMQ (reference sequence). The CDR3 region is CASSMVGTGRTEAFF. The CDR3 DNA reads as TGTGCCAGCAGCATGGTTGGTACAGGGAGGACTGAAGCTTTCTTT.

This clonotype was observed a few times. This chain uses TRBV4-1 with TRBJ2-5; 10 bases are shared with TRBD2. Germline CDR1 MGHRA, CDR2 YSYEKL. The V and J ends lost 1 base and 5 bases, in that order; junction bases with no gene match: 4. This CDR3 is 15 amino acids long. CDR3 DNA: TGCGCCAGCAGCCAAGCTAGCGGGAGTCAGGAGACCCAGTACTTC. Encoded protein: CASSQASGSQETQYF.

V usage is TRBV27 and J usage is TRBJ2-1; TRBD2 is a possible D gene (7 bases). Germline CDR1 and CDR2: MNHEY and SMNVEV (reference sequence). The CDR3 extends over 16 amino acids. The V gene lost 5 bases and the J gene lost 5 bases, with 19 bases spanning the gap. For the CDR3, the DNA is TGTGCCAGCAGTCCATGGAGGGGGGGGGTAGACAATGAGCAGTTCTTC. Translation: CASSPWRGGVDNEQFF.

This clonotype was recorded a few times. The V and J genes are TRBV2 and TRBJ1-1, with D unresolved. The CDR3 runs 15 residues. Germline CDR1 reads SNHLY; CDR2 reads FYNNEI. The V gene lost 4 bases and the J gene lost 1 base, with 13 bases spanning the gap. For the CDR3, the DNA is TGTGCCAGCAGTGCTCGTCTAGAGGGGAACACTGAAGCTTTCTTT. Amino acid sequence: CASSARLEGNTEAFF.

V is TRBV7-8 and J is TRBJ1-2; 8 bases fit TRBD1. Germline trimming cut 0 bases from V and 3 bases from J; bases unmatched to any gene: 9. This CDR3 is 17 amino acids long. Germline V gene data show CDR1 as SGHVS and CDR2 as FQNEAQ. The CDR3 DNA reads TGTGCCAGCAGCTTAGCTCGAACAGGGGGACTGGACTATGGCTACACCTTC. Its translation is CASSLARTGGLDYGYTF.

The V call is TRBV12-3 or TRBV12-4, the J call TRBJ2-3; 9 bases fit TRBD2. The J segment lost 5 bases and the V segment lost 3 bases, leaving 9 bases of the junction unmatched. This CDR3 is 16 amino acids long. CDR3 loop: CASSFGIAGVKDTQYF. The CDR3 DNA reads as TGTGCCAGCAGTTTTGGGATAGCGGGGGTAAAAGATACGCAGTATTTT.

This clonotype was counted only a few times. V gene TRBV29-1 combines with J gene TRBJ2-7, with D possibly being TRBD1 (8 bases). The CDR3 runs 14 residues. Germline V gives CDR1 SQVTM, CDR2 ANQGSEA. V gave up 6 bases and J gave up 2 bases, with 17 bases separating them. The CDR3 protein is CSVGGTGETYEQYF. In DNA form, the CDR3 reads TGCAGCGTCGGGGGGACAGGTGAGACCTACGAGCAGTACTTC.

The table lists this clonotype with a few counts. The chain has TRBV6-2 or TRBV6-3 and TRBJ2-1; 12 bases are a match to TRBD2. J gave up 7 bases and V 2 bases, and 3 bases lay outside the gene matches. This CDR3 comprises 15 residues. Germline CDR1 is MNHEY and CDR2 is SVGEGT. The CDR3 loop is CASSYSLAGGNEQFF. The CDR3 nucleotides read TGTGCCAGCAGTTACAGTCTAGCGGGGGGGAATGAGCAGTTCTTC.

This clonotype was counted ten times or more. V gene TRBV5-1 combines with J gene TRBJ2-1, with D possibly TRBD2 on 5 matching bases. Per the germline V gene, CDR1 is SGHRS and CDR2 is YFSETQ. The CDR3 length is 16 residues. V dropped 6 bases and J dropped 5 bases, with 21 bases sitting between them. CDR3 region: CASNSGDLMLDNEQFF. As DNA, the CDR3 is TGCGCCAGCAACAGCGGTGACTTGATGTTGGACAATGAGCAGTTCTTC.